A single sample is the source of the 13 T cell receptor beta chains below, sequenced in a study of T cell responses to AZD1222 COVID-19 vaccine. Some clones are missing from TCRdb's copy, which holds only in-frame ones; the method was immunoSEQ multiplex PCR. The table lists more than 95,000 clones, around 89% of them singletons. This sample comprised peripheral blood, obtained on day 0 of AZD1222 vaccination. The source is an adult in good health.

The V call is TRBV2, the J call TRBJ1-2, with TRBD1 matching over 9 bases. V gave up 6 bases and J gave up 4 bases; unmatched junction bases: 6. From germline, CDR1 is SNHLY and CDR2 FYNNEI. This CDR3 is built from 14 residues. The CDR3 nucleotides read TGTGCCAGCAGCCAAGGACAGGGGAGCTATGGCTACACCTTC. It is translated as CASSQGQGSYGYTF.

The rearrangement uses TRBV7-8 and TRBJ1-6; D unclear. This CDR3 comprises 13 residues. The V end was cut by 4 bases, the J end by 8 bases, with 9 bases between. Germline V gene data show CDR1 as SGHVS and CDR2 as FQNEAQ. CDR3 loop: CASSSDLDSPLHF. CDR3 bases: TGTGCCAGCAGCTCCGACTTGGATTCACCCCTCCACTTT. Using reference TRBV7-8 and TRBJ1-6 for the parts outside the CDR3, the full variable domain is GAGVSQSPRYKVAKRGQDVALRCDPISGHVSLFWYQQALGQGPEFLTYFQNEAQLDKSGLPSDRFFAERPEGSVSTLKIQRTQQEDSAVYLCASSSDLDSPLHFGNGTRLTVT.

The chain uses TRBV5-4 and TRBJ2-7; D may be TRBD1 (5 bases). CDR1 is SGHNT, CDR2 YYREEE, per germline (reference sequence). With 4 bases removed from V and 7 bases from J, the gap between germline ends came to 18 bases. The CDR3 is 14 amino acids. Here the CDR3 reads CASSVTGASREQYF. As DNA, the CDR3 is TGTGCCAGCAGCGTGACTGGGGCCTCTCGGGAGCAGTACTTC.

J is TRBJ2-2 and V is TRBV10-3, with TRBD2 as a possible D gene (7 bases). Between the trimmed V and J ends, which lost 3 bases and 3 bases, there was a span of 14 bases. The CDR3 totals 16 residues. The V gene's germline CDR1 is ENHRY and CDR2 SYGVKD. In DNA, the CDR3 is TGTGCCATCAGTGACCCTCAGGGGAGGGACACCGGGGAGCTGTTTTTT. Protein sequence: CAISDPQGRDTGELFF.

V usage is TRBV11-2 and J usage is TRBJ2-7, with 11 bases that match TRBD2. V shed 4 bases and J 4 bases; nucleotides not matched to a gene: 6. CDR3 length equals 15 residues. Germline CDR1 SGHAT, CDR2 FQNNGV. The CDR3 bases are TGTGCCAGCAGCTCCTTAGCGGGGGGGTTTTACGAGCAGTACTTC. Its translation is CASSSLAGGFYEQYF.

This chain connects TRBV27 to TRBJ2-6, with D hard to call. The germline V gene has CDR1 MNHEY and CDR2 SMNVEV (reference sequence). The V end was cut by 1 base, the J end by 0 bases, with 10 bases between. This CDR3 contains 17 residues. The CDR3, as DNA: TGTGCCAGCAGTTTATACTCCGTGAGCTCTGGGGCCAACGTCCTGACTTTC. This codes for CASSLYSVSSGANVLTF.

The chain recombines TRBV2 with TRBJ1-3; TRBD1 matches at 8 bases. The CDR3 length is 15 residues. Losses at the gene ends were 8 bases for V and 0 bases for J; bases not matched to a gene: 6. Germline CDR1 SNHLY, CDR2 FYNNEI. The CDR3 coding sequence is TGTGCCAGCCGACAGGGGTGGAGCTCTGGAAACACCATATATTTT. This sequence encodes CASRQGWSSGNTIYF.

The V call is TRBV19, the J call TRBJ1-1, with 8 positions matching TRBD1. CDR3 size: 15 residues. With V trimmed by 3 bases and J by 1 base, 4 bases remained unmatched. The germline gives CDR1 LNHDA, CDR2 SQIVND (reference sequence). The CDR3 DNA reads as TGTGCCAGTAGTATTTCCGGGACAGGGAACACTGAAGCTTTCTTT. Protein sequence: CASSISGTGNTEAFF.

The chain couples TRBV4-1 to TRBJ1-5; D is uncertain. Germline CDR1 MGHRA, CDR2 YSYEKL. V was cut by 1 base and J by 3 bases, with 13 bases left in between. The CDR3 covers 16 residues. The CDR3 here is CASSQAVWSVNQPQHF. In nucleotides, the CDR3 is TGCGCCAGCAGCCAAGCCGTGTGGTCAGTCAATCAGCCCCAGCATTTT.

The CDR3 nucleotides read TGTGCCAGCAGCTTAAACCAGCGGGCGACCCAGTACTTC. Translated: CASSLNQRATQYF. The chain combines TRBV7-2 with TRBJ2-5; a possible D gene is TRBD2 (6 bases). Looked up from germline, CDR1 is SGHTA and CDR2 is FQGNSA. V was pared by 2 bases and J by 7 bases, with 11 bases between. The CDR3 is 13 amino acids.

The gene calls are TRBV6-4 and TRBJ2-1; 7 positions match TRBD2. V lost 5 bases to trimming and J lost 3 bases; unmatched junction nucleotides: 10. Germline V gene sequence: CDR1 MRHNA, CDR2 SNTAGT. The CDR3 consists of 16 residues. The CDR3 sequence is CASSPVPREYYNEQFF. The CDR3 DNA is TGTGCCAGCAGTCCTGTTCCGCGGGAGTACTACAATGAGCAGTTCTTC.

This clone was recorded once. This CDR3 is CASSEGVTTF. As DNA, the CDR3 is TGTGCCAGCAGTGAGGGGGTAACCACCTTC. The J gene is TRBJ1-2, the V gene TRBV2, with TRBD1 as a possible D gene (5 bases). The CDR3 consists of 10 residues. Per the germline V gene, CDR1 is SNHLY and CDR2 is FYNNEI. Trimming stripped 3 bases from V and 13 bases from J, with 9 bases between.

This clone appeared a single time. This chain joins TRBV29-1 and TRBJ1-1; D gene unclear. CDR1 is SQVTM and CDR2 is ANQGSEA in the germline V gene. V was shortened by 2 bases and J by 7 bases, with 5 bases between the two germline ends. This CDR3 has 10 residues. CDR3 sequence: CSVESYEAFF. The CDR3 bases are TGCAGCGTTGAATCCTATGAAGCTTTCTTT.